The rows below give T cell receptor beta chains drawn from one sample of a study of blood T cell repertoires in COVID-19. The data were produced by immunoSEQ multiplex PCR, yet TCRdb's version contains in-frame clones alone and is incomplete. The sample has 200,000 to 250,000 clones, 65% to 90% seen once. Sequencing used peripheral blood. These receptors all come from a woman in her 70s with COVID-19, enrolled during active disease. CDR3s include the opening cysteine and the closing phenylalanine or tryptophan. Fields, in order: V gene, J gene, clone size, D gene, CDR3 protein, CDR3 DNA. D genes are given only for firm matches. Only some rows state a clone size, as once, few, many or a class for expanded clones.

>TRBV11-2|TRBJ1-4|NA|NA
CASSFSRAKEKLFF
TGTGCCAGCAGCTTTTCCAGGGCAAAAGAAAAACTGTTTTTT
>TRBV19|TRBJ1-3|NA|TRBD1
CASSKGQAPSNTIYF
TGTGCCAGTAGTAAGGGACAGGCCCCAAGTAACACCATATATTTT
>TRBV18|TRBJ1-2|NA|NA
CASSPNDNKLGYTF
TGTGCCAGCTCACCAAACGACAACAAGCTGGGCTACACCTTC
>TRBV27|TRBJ1-6|NA|NA
CASRSGAVNSPLHF
TGTGCCAGCAGATCAGGGGCGGTCAATTCACCCCTCCACTTT
>TRBV6-2/TRBV6-3|TRBJ1-5|NA|TRBD1
CASSKGQMNQPQHF
TGTGCCAGCAGCAAGGGACAGATGAATCAGCCCCAGCATTTT
>TRBV9|TRBJ1-2|once|TRBD1
CASSLGQGAARGYGYTF
TGTGCCAGCAGCTTAGGGCAGGGGGCGGCCCGTGGGTATGGCTACACCTTC
>TRBV19|TRBJ2-5|NA|NA
CATRRGIRGQETQYF
TGTGCTACCCGAAGGGGCATAAGGGGACAAGAGACCCAGTACTTC
>TRBV6-6|TRBJ1-2|NA|TRBD1
CASSYGTGGGYTF
TGTGCCAGCAGTTATGGGACAGGGGGTGGCTACACCTTC
>TRBV18|TRBJ2-1|NA|NA
CASSLGPENEQFF
TGTGCCAGCTCACTGGGCCCTGAGAATGAGCAGTTCTTC
>TRBV21-1|TRBJ2-5|NA|NA
CASSNRLAGVLGTQYF
TGTGCCAGCAGCAATAGGCTAGCGGGAGTTTTAGGGACCCAGTACTTC
>TRBV6-5|TRBJ2-7|NA|TRBD1
CASSRTGGSSYEQYF
TGTGCCAGCAGCCGGACAGGGGGATCATCCTACGAGCAGTACTTC
>TRBV5-6|TRBJ1-2|NA|NA
CASSKRAGRELYGYTF
TGTGCCAGCAGCAAAAGGGCGGGGCGCGAATTGTATGGCTACACCTTC
>TRBV3-1/TRBV3-2|TRBJ1-3|few|NA
CASSQDTMRRNTIYF
TGTGCCAGCAGCCAAGACACTATGAGAAGAAACACCATATATTTT
>TRBV19|TRBJ2-7|NA|TRBD2
CASSLVYSGGLNEQYF
TGTGCCAGTAGTCTCGTGTATTCGGGAGGGCTTAACGAGCAGTACTTC
>TRBV5-4|TRBJ1-4|NA|NA
CASSLGGGEKLFF
TGTGCCAGCAGCTTAGGCGGGGGGGAAAAACTGTTTTTT
>TRBV19|TRBJ1-2|NA|NA
CASTRVEGLGGYTF
TGTGCCAGTACTCGCGTGGAGGGTCTCGGTGGCTACACCTTC
>TRBV19|TRBJ1-3|NA|NA
CASSATRGNTIYF
TGTGCCAGTAGCGCTACCAGGGGAAACACCATATATTTT
>TRBV7-8|TRBJ1-1|few|NA
CASSSGRRYTEAFF
TGTGCCAGCAGCTCAGGGCGACGGTACACTGAAGCTTTCTTT
>TRBV6-5|TRBJ1-5|NA|TRBD1
CASSYGQVKSNQPQHF
TGTGCCAGCAGTTACGGACAGGTGAAGAGCAATCAGCCCCAGCATTTT
>TRBV7-2|TRBJ2-1|NA|TRBD2
CASSLEAGVLEQFF
TGTGCCAGCAGCTTAGAAGCGGGGGTCCTTGAGCAGTTCTTC
>TRBV2|TRBJ2-7|NA|NA
CASRSSYEQYF
TGTGCCAGCAGGAGCTCCTACGAGCAGTACTTC
>TRBV7-8|TRBJ1-3|NA|NA
CASSLEVPRAGNTIYF
TGTGCCAGCAGCTTAGAAGTACCCCGGGCTGGAAACACCATATATTTT
>TRBV2|TRBJ2-5|NA|NA
CASSDRVETQYF
TGTGCCAGCAGTGACAGGGTAGAGACCCAGTACTTC
>TRBV5-6|TRBJ2-7|NA|NA
CASSSYFLYEQYF
TGTGCCAGCAGCTCCTATTTTCTCTACGAGCAGTACTTC
>TRBV6-5|TRBJ2-1|NA|TRBD2
CASSSISGRAVDEQFF
TGTGCCAGCAGTTCTATTAGCGGGAGGGCCGTGGATGAGCAGTTCTTC